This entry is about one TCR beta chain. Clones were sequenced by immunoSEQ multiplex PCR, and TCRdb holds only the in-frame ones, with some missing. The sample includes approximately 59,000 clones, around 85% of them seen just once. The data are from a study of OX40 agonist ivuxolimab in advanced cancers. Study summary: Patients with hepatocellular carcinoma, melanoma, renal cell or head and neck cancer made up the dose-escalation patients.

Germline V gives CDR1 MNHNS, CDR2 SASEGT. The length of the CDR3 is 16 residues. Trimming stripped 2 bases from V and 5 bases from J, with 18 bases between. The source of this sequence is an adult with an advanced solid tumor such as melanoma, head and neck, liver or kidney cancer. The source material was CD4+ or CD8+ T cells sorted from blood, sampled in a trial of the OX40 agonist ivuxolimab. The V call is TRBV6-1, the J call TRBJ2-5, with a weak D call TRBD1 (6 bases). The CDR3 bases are TGTGCCAGCAGTGAAAGTGGGACAAATAGGGGTGAGACCCAGTACTTC. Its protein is CASSESGTNRGETQYF.